This T cell receptor (beta chain) was recovered during a study of vaccination and CD4 T cells after COVID-19. As for the study in general: At a median around 100 days (range 35 to 161) after diagnosis, post-COVID samples were drawn. Cellular stimulation was performed using overlapping spike peptides derived from SARS-CoV-2, HCoV-NL63, HCoV-OC43 and HCoV-229E. Following dose two, a median around 69 days (range 14 to 241) passed before post-vaccine samples were taken. Findings and caveats of the study: Early post-infection timepoints were not included, and relatively few convalescent patients were studied.

This clonotype was observed once. The antigen is not known. Regarding treatment: approximately 9-day PBMC culture with coronavirus spike peptide pools or control peptides (ViraFEST assay). Germline V lookup: CDR1 SEHNR, CDR2 FQNEAQ (reference sequence). The CDR3 consists of 14 residues. Trimming stripped 1 base from V and 4 bases from J, with 8 bases between. Cultured CD4+ T cell DNA was sequenced using the Oncomine TCR Beta short-read assay. TCRdb analysed the PCR reads with MiXCR anew, one entry per CDR3 protein. The sample holds roughly 14,000 distinct CDR3 sequences, 50% to 65% seen once. The origin of this receptor is a human donor who had recovered from COVID-19. The material was CD4+ T cells from blood, cultured in vitro, obtained before SARS-CoV-2 vaccination. The chain uses TRBV7-9 and TRBJ1-3; D gene unclear. The CDR3 bases are TGTGCCAGCAGCTTAGGAGGTTTCGGAAACACCATATATTTT. The encoded protein is CASSLGGFGNTIYF.